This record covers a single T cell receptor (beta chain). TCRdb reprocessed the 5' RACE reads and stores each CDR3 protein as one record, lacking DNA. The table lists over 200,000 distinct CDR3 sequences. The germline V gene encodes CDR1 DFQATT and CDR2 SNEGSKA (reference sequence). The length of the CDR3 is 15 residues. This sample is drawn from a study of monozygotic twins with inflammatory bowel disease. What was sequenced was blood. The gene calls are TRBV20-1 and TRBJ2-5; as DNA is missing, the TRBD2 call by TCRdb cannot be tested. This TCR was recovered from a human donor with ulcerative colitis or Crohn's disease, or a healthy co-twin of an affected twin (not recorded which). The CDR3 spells CSANRRGGYQETQYF.